Listed here is a single T cell receptor (beta chain). Its target is unknown. Assay used: immunoSEQ multiplex PCR; TCRdb lists only in-frame clones, some missing. The repertoire holds about 2,500,000 clones, 90% to 95% seen once, with 0.11% to 0.15% in the top ten. The sample belongs to a study of shared clonotypes between healthy human individuals. About the research overall: A donor's plate count was three for CD4 naive and three for CD4 memory; CD8 naive had two and CD8 memory one. Study-level results: Non-shared clonotypes were found to have lower generation probabilities than the clonotypes that were shared by all four of the sorted-subset donors. A few donors showed sharing of approximately 5% of naive CD4 clonotypes. Sorted-subset sequencing was shown by rarefaction to be incomplete despite large depth.

Germline CDR1 is SGHVS and CDR2 is FQNEAQ. The V gene lost 5 bases and the J gene lost 7 bases, with 14 bases spanning the gap. CDR3 length: 13 residues. The chain carries TRBV7-8 and TRBJ2-5; no definite D call. This receptor was taken from a man younger than 35 in good health. The sequenced sample was naive CD4+ T cells sorted from blood. Subset meaning: CD45RA+ positively selected. The CDR3 bases are TGTGCCAGCAGCCCGGACCCCGCCGGGACCCAGTACTTC. Protein: CASSPDPAGTQYF. The full variable domain, with the rest looked up from reference TRBV7-8 and TRBJ2-5, is GAGVSQSPRYKVAKRGQDVALRCDPISGHVSLFWYQQALGQGPEFLTYFQNEAQLDKSGLPSDRFFAERPEGSVSTLKIQRTQQEDSAVYLCASSPDPAGTQYFGPGTRLLVL.